This T cell receptor beta chain came from a study of shared clonotypes between healthy human individuals. The overall study: Every donor yielded three CD4 naive, three CD4 memory, two CD8 naive and one CD8 memory plate.

Measured with immunoSEQ multiplex PCR; TCRdb has only the in-frame clones, and not every one. The sample yields 1,400,000 or so clones, just under 99% seen once. Deletions cut 5 bases from V and 2 bases from J, with 16 bases between. This CDR3 has 15 residues. Germline V CDR1 and CDR2: MDHEN, SYDVKM. The chain has TRBV28 and TRBJ2-7; D call uncertain. The receptor comes from a young man in good health. Sequencing input: naive CD4+ T cells sorted from blood. The sample's subset: CD45RA+ positively selected. DNA of the CDR3: TGTGCCAGCAGTGAAACCGGGCTGAGGACCTACGAGCAGTACTTC. It codes for CASSETGLRTYEQYF.